The 24 T cell receptor beta chains below were found in one sample sequenced in a study of cytomegalovirus exposure and HLA in healthy donors. Primers included in the PCR were 60 Vbeta and 13 Jbeta primers. The method was immunoSEQ multiplex PCR; TCRdb's version includes in-frame clones alone and lacks a portion of them. This sample contains 100,000 to 150,000 clones. The sample consisted of PBMCs. The receptors here all came from a man aged 35-49 years in good health and CMV-seronegative.

V is TRBV5-4 and J is TRBJ2-1, with TRBD2 matching 9 bases. The CDR3 is 19 residues long. V dropped 4 bases and J dropped 6; count of bases not matched to a gene: 20. Germline-derived CDR1 and CDR2 are SGHNT and YYREEE (reference sequence). As DNA, the CDR3 is TGTGCCAGCAGCACCCCCAGGGGAGCCGGCGGGAGGGGAGCCAATGAGCAGTTCTTC. Residues: CASSTPRGAGGRGANEQFF.

The chain recombines TRBV9 with TRBJ1-2; possible D gene TRBD1, 6 bases. The V and J ends lost 7 bases and 3 bases respectively, with 13 bases between them. Germline CDR1 reads SGDLS; CDR2 reads YYNGEE. This CDR3 contains 13 residues. The CDR3 bases are TGTGCCAGCCAAGGGGGTGGGGACTATGGCTACACCTTC. Translated: CASQGGGDYGYTF.

V is TRBV27 and J is TRBJ2-7; 7 positions match TRBD1. The length of the CDR3 is 16 residues. The V gene's germline CDR1 is MNHEY and CDR2 SMNVEV (reference sequence). Trimming removed 8 bases from V and 3 bases from J; junction bases left unmatched: 16. Here the CDR3 DNA reads TGTGCCAGCGGTCCTAGGGGGCAGTCAAAGGTCTACGAGCAGTACTTC. This translates into CASGPRGQSKVYEQYF.

The rearrangement joins TRBV5-1 to TRBJ1-2, with 8 bases aligning to TRBD1. J was trimmed by 8 bases and V by 5 bases; bases with no gene match: 5. The CDR3 runs to 12 residues. Germline V lookup: CDR1 SGHRS, CDR2 YFSETQ. For the CDR3, the DNA is TGCGCCAGCAGATTGACAGGGGAGGGCTACACCTTC. Its protein product is CASRLTGEGYTF.

CDR3 in amino acids: CASSLGSREKLFF. DNA of the CDR3: TGCGCCAGCAGCTTGGGGTCCCGGGAAAAACTGTTTTTT. The chain employs TRBV5-1 and TRBJ1-4; D gene unclear. CDR3 length: 13 residues. Germline loops: CDR1 SGHRS, CDR2 YFSETQ. V was trimmed by 0 bases and J by 8 bases, leaving 8 bases between them.

The CDR3 loop is CASRNDLSLTGELFF. CDR3 sequence (DNA): TGCGCCAGCAGAAACGACTTGTCTCTCACCGGGGAGCTGTTTTTT. The J gene is TRBJ2-2, the V gene TRBV5-1; D remains ambiguous. Germline-derived CDR1 and CDR2 are SGHRS and YFSETQ. The V and J ends lost 5 bases and 4 bases respectively, with 15 bases between them. The CDR3 loop spans 15 amino acids.

The rearrangement uses TRBV28 and TRBJ1-1; D gene ambiguous. CDR1 is MDHEN and CDR2 is SYDVKM in the germline V gene. The CDR3 is 20 residues long. The V end lost 2 bases, the J end lost 0 bases, and 25 bases lay between the germline ends. This CDR3 reads CASSLNSLQSIGLMNTEAFF. CDR3 in DNA: TGTGCCAGCAGTTTAAACTCCTTACAGAGCATTGGACTTATGAACACTGAAGCTTTCTTT.

J is TRBJ2-7 and V is TRBV2; 13 bases line up with TRBD2. The trim removed 6 bases at V and 2 bases at J, leaving 13 bases unmatched. This CDR3 contains 18 residues. CDR1 and CDR2 (germline): SNHLY, FYNNEI. As DNA, the CDR3 is TGTGCCAGCAGGCCCCCCGGACTAGCGGGAGCCCCTCCCTACGAGCAGTACTTC. Translation: CASRPPGLAGAPPYEQYF.

The rearrangement links TRBV7-3 to TRBJ1-1, with TRBD1 as a possible D gene (5 bases). V lost 4 bases and J 1 base, leaving 7 bases between the germline ends. The CDR3 totals 13 residues. Germline V gives CDR1 SGHTA, CDR2 FQGTGA. The CDR3 reads CASSSTGNTEAFF. In DNA form, the CDR3 reads TGTGCCAGCAGCTCCACAGGGAACACTGAAGCTTTCTTT.

The chain joins TRBV7-2 to TRBJ1-4; 8 bases agree with TRBD1. The CDR3 is made up of 15 amino acids. CDR1 is SGHTA, CDR2 FQGNSA, per germline. With V trimmed by 5 bases and J by 7 bases, 9 bases remained unmatched. This CDR3 is CASSTLDRVGEKLFF. The CDR3 region has the DNA TGTGCCAGCAGCACCCTGGACAGGGTGGGTGAAAAACTGTTTTTT.

Points on this clone: The junction departs from the called germline gene at one end, perhaps through a read error. CDR3 bases: TGCAGCGTTGAATCGGGCCGGGGGGGTGGCGGCTACGCCTTC. Its translation: CSVESGRGGGGYAF. This chain connects TRBV29-1 to TRBJ1-2; the D gene is possibly TRBD1 (5 bases). CDR1 and CDR2 (germline): SQVTM, ANQGSEA. CDR3 length: 14 amino acids. The full variable domain, in which reference TRBV29-1 and TRBJ1-2 provide the parts outside the CDR3, is SAVISQKPSRDICQRGTSLTIQCQVDSQVTMMFWYRQQPGQSLTLIATANQGSEATYESGFVIDKFPISRPNLTFSTLTVSNMSPEDSSIYLCSVESGRGGGGYAFGSGTRLTVV.

This chain connects TRBV7-9 to TRBJ1-2; no definite D call. CDR1 and CDR2 from the germline V gene are SEHNR and FQNEAQ (reference sequence). The CDR3 extends over 16 amino acids. V was trimmed by 0 bases and J by 4 bases, leaving 15 bases between them. The CDR3: CASSLAVGVTGYGYTF. CDR3 coding DNA: TGTGCCAGCAGCTTAGCCGTCGGGGTTACGGGCTATGGCTACACCTTC.

The rearrangement links TRBV5-1 to TRBJ2-1; the D is unclear. CDR1 SGHRS and CDR2 YFSETQ come from the germline V gene. Trimming stripped 0 bases from V and 6 bases from J, with 7 bases between. The CDR3 contains 13 residues. CDR3 residues: CASSLGSSNEQFF. CDR3 in DNA: TGCGCCAGCAGCTTGGGGTCCAGCAATGAGCAGTTCTTC.

The rearrangement uses TRBV7-6 and TRBJ2-7; TRBD2 agrees at 8 bases. Germline V lookup: CDR1 SGHVS, CDR2 FNYEAQ. There are 13 residues in the CDR3. V trimming: 2 bases; J trimming: 4 bases; junction bases outside the gene matches: 1. As DNA, the CDR3 is TGTGCCAGCAGCTTACAGCGGGAGTACGAGCAGTACTTC. Translating gives CASSLQREYEQYF.

J is TRBJ2-7 and V is TRBV27; D might be TRBD2 (6 bases). Germline V lookup: CDR1 MNHEY, CDR2 SMNVEV (reference sequence). Trimming pared 10 bases from V and 6 bases from J, leaving 22 bases between. This CDR3 contains 14 residues. The CDR3 sequence: CATSPWGGGAEQYF. CDR3 DNA sequence: TGTGCCACCTCCCCGTGGGGTGGCGGGGCCGAGCAGTACTTC.

The rearrangement uses TRBV20-1 and TRBJ1-4; D not resolved. This CDR3 comprises 11 residues. V was shortened by 6 bases and J by 7 bases, with 9 bases between the two germline ends. CDR1 is DFQATT and CDR2 is SNEGSKA in the germline V gene (reference sequence). CDR3 sequence: CSAPTSEKLFF. CDR3 in DNA: TGCAGTGCCCCGACAAGTGAAAAACTGTTTTTT.

The chain carries TRBV27 and TRBJ2-3; maybe TRBD2 (6 bases). The CDR3 is 14 residues long. Trimming took 6 bases from V and 0 from J, leaving 10 bases between them. Germline V gene data show CDR1 as MNHEY and CDR2 as SMNVEV (reference sequence). The CDR3, as DNA: TGTGCCAGCAGGAGGGCGGGGAGCACAGATACGCAGTATTTT. As protein: CASRRAGSTDTQYF.

This chain uses TRBV6-4 with TRBJ2-2, with D uncertain. The germline CDR1 and CDR2 sequences are MRHNA and SNTAGT. This CDR3 is 14 amino acids long. V dropped 6 bases and J dropped 6 bases, with 14 bases sitting between them. This CDR3 reads CASSPPRRSGELFF. The CDR3 DNA follows: TGTGCCAGCAGCCCCCCCCGCAGGTCCGGGGAGCTGTTTTTT.

This chain links TRBV5-8 with TRBJ1-2, with 7 bases identical to TRBD1. J gave up 4 bases and V 6 bases, and 18 bases lay outside the gene matches. This CDR3 has 17 residues. Germline loops: CDR1 SGHTS, CDR2 YDEGEE. The CDR3 nucleotides read TGTGCCAGCAACCAACTCGCTACAGGGGATTGGGTCTATGGCTACACCTTC. It yields the protein CASNQLATGDWVYGYTF.

The V and J genes are TRBV2 and TRBJ2-7, with 8 nucleotides matching TRBD2. The CDR3 has 12 amino acids. V lost 9 bases to trimming and J lost 4 bases; unmatched junction nucleotides: 5. Germline loops: CDR1 SNHLY, CDR2 FYNNEI. The CDR3 is CASCTSGYEQYF. The DNA of the CDR3 is TGTGCCAGTTGTACTAGCGGATACGAGCAGTACTTC.

The chain employs TRBV7-6 and TRBJ1-1; possible D gene TRBD1, 5 bases. This CDR3 is built from 14 residues. Germline V lookup: CDR1 SGHVS, CDR2 FNYEAQ. V lost 1 base and J 0 bases, leaving 6 bases between the germline ends. In nucleotides, the CDR3 is TGTGCCAGCAGCTTAGGACAGTTGAACACTGAAGCTTTCTTT. It codes for CASSLGQLNTEAFF.

V is TRBV5-1 and J is TRBJ1-4; 8 bases map to TRBD1. The CDR3 contains 15 residues. CDR1 SGHRS and CDR2 YFSETQ come from the germline V gene. V dropped 4 bases and J dropped 6; count of bases not matched to a gene: 8. The CDR3, as DNA: TGCGCCAGCAGCCCAGGGGGCTGGGAGGATGAAAAACTGTTTTTT. The encoded protein is CASSPGGWEDEKLFF.

The chain is built from TRBV18 and TRBJ2-7; a weak D match, TRBD2 (6 bases). V lost 0 bases and J lost 5, with 23 bases in between. The CDR3 has 18 residues. The germline CDR1 and CDR2 sequences are KGHSH and LQKENI. DNA for the CDR3: TGTGCCAGCTCACCACCAGACGCCGGAGGGGAAGCATCGAACGAGCAGTACTTC. Translation: CASSPPDAGGEASNEQYF.

This chain links TRBV10-3 with TRBJ1-5; 7 nucleotides align to TRBD1. V lost 2 bases, J lost 0 bases, and 1 base stayed unmatched. The CDR3 runs 15 residues. CDR1 and CDR2 (germline): ENHRY, SYGVKD. The DNA for the CDR3 is TGTGCCATCAGTGAGGGACAGGATAGCAATCAGCCCCAGCATTTT. It specifies CAISEGQDSNQPQHF.